A single T cell receptor (beta chain) is shown here with its context. The table came from immunoSEQ multiplex PCR; TCRdb's copy has only in-frame clones and leaves some out. The sample has approximately 210,000 clones; around 75% are singletons. The CDR3 covers 16 residues. Trimming removed 3 bases from V and 5 bases from J; junction bases left unmatched: 6. Germline lookup yields CDR1 SGHTA and CDR2 FQGNSA. This specimen comes from a study of blood T cell repertoires in COVID-19. The source is a human donor in a cohort sampled during active COVID-19. The V and J genes are TRBV7-2 and TRBJ1-6, with TRBD1 matching over 8 bases. The material sequenced was peripheral blood. The CDR3 DNA sequence: TGTGCCAGCAGCTTCACCGGGACAGGCCATAATTCACCCCTCCACTTT. Translating gives CASSFTGTGHNSPLHF.